Listed below are T cell receptor beta chains from one sample, sequenced in a study of blood T cell repertoires in COVID-19. The repertoire was sequenced with immunoSEQ multiplex PCR; TCRdb's copy has only in-frame clones and lacks some. The sample contains 350,000 to 400,000 clones, approximately 84% of which appear only once. The sequenced material came from PBMCs or T cells enriched from blood (not recorded which). These receptors were obtained from a woman in her 30s who had recovered from COVID-19. Both conserved end residues are part of each CDR3. Each record gives: J gene, D gene, clone size, V gene, CDR3 DNA, CDR3 protein. The D gene is left open where the match is weak. Rows may omit the clone size; those that give it use once, few, many or a size class.

j_call: TRBJ2-5
d_call: NA
clone_size: NA
v_call: TRBV28
cdr3_nt: TGTGCCGCCTCTGAAGGAGGATCGCGAGAGACCCAGTACTTC
cdr3_aa: CAASEGGSRETQYF

j_call: TRBJ1-5
d_call: NA
clone_size: NA
v_call: TRBV5-1
cdr3_nt: TGCGCCAGCAGCTTGGTTCCAGGGGCAAATCAGCCCCAGCATTTT
cdr3_aa: CASSLVPGANQPQHF

j_call: TRBJ2-7
d_call: NA
clone_size: NA
v_call: TRBV3-1/TRBV3-2
cdr3_nt: TGTGCCAGCAGCCAACCTGGTGGGAGCTCCTACGAGCAGTACTTC
cdr3_aa: CASSQPGGSSYEQYF

j_call: TRBJ1-5
d_call: NA
clone_size: NA
v_call: TRBV11-2
cdr3_nt: TGTGCCAGCAGCCCGACAGGCCGCAATCAGCCCCAGCATTTT
cdr3_aa: CASSPTGRNQPQHF

j_call: TRBJ1-1
d_call: NA
clone_size: few
v_call: TRBV7-9
cdr3_nt: TGTGCCAGCAGCTTTGACAGCATCGCTGAAGCTTTCTTT
cdr3_aa: CASSFDSIAEAFF

j_call: TRBJ2-7
d_call: NA
clone_size: NA
v_call: TRBV23-1
cdr3_nt: TGCGCCAGCAAGAAAGGACAGAGCTACGAGCAGTACTTC
cdr3_aa: CASKKGQSYEQYF

j_call: TRBJ2-1
d_call: TRBD2
clone_size: NA
v_call: TRBV2
cdr3_nt: TGTGCCAGCAGTTGGACTAGCGGGAGGGTATACAATGAGCAGTTCTTC
cdr3_aa: CASSWTSGRVYNEQFF

j_call: TRBJ2-3
d_call: TRBD1
clone_size: NA
v_call: TRBV13
cdr3_nt: TGTGCCAGCAGCCCATACGACAGGGCAGATACGCAGTATTTT
cdr3_aa: CASSPYDRADTQYF

j_call: TRBJ1-1
d_call: NA
clone_size: NA
v_call: TRBV29-1
cdr3_nt: TGCAGCGTTGTTGGGACACATCAACGCACTGAAGCTTTCTTT
cdr3_aa: CSVVGTHQRTEAFF

j_call: TRBJ1-2
d_call: NA
clone_size: NA
v_call: TRBV18
cdr3_nt: TGTGCCAGCTCACCCACAGAGTCACAGGGTGGCTACACCTTC
cdr3_aa: CASSPTESQGGYTF

j_call: TRBJ2-7
d_call: TRBD2
clone_size: NA
v_call: TRBV7-8
cdr3_nt: TGTGCCAGCAGCTCTGGCGGGAGCACCTACGAGCAGTACTTC
cdr3_aa: CASSSGGSTYEQYF

j_call: TRBJ1-5
d_call: TRBD1
clone_size: NA
v_call: TRBV27
cdr3_nt: TGTGCCAGCAGTTTAAGGGCGGGACAGGGGCTCGGTCAGCCCCAGCATTTT
cdr3_aa: CASSLRAGQGLGQPQHF

j_call: TRBJ2-3
d_call: NA
clone_size: NA
v_call: TRBV9
cdr3_nt: TGTGCCAGCAGCGTCGGGGGCACAGATACGCAGTATTTT
cdr3_aa: CASSVGGTDTQYF

j_call: TRBJ1-2
d_call: NA
clone_size: NA
v_call: TRBV6-1
cdr3_nt: TGTGCCAGCAGTGAAAACGGAGCCTATGGCTACACCTTC
cdr3_aa: CASSENGAYGYTF

j_call: TRBJ1-6
d_call: NA
clone_size: NA
v_call: TRBV9
cdr3_nt: TGTGCCAGCAGCGTAACTGGGAGTACGAATTCACCCCTCCACTTT
cdr3_aa: CASSVTGSTNSPLHF

j_call: TRBJ1-1
d_call: TRBD1
clone_size: NA
v_call: TRBV2
cdr3_nt: TGTGCCAGCAGTGGGGACAGGGAAACTGAAGCTTTCTTT
cdr3_aa: CASSGDRETEAFF

j_call: TRBJ2-2
d_call: NA
clone_size: once
v_call: TRBV6-5
cdr3_nt: TGTGCCAGCATCGGCCAGCGTAACACCGGGGAGCTGTTTTTT
cdr3_aa: CASIGQRNTGELFF

j_call: TRBJ1-3
d_call: NA
clone_size: NA
v_call: TRBV9
cdr3_nt: TGTGCCAGCAGCGTGGGGCATGTCCGAAACACCATATATTTT
cdr3_aa: CASSVGHVRNTIYF

j_call: TRBJ2-7
d_call: NA
clone_size: NA
v_call: TRBV9
cdr3_nt: TGTGCCAGCAGCGGAAGCCAGATAGCCGGGAGAGGTGAGCAGTACTTC
cdr3_aa: CASSGSQIAGRGEQYF

j_call: TRBJ1-1
d_call: NA
clone_size: NA
v_call: TRBV29-1
cdr3_nt: TGCAGCGTTGGAGGTGCCAACACTGAAGCTTTCTTT
cdr3_aa: CSVGGANTEAFF

j_call: TRBJ2-3
d_call: TRBD2
clone_size: NA
v_call: TRBV28
cdr3_nt: TGTGCCAGCAGTTTGGGACTAGCGGGATTTGGAACAGATACGCAGTATTTT
cdr3_aa: CASSLGLAGFGTDTQYF

j_call: TRBJ2-7
d_call: TRBD2
clone_size: NA
v_call: TRBV27
cdr3_nt: TGTGCCAGCAGTTTAGCGGTGGGAGGGCAGCCCTACGAGCAGTACTTC
cdr3_aa: CASSLAVGGQPYEQYF

j_call: TRBJ1-2
d_call: TRBD1
clone_size: NA
v_call: TRBV19
cdr3_nt: TGTGCCAGTACCACGACAGGGAGCTATGGCTACACCTTC
cdr3_aa: CASTTTGSYGYTF

j_call: TRBJ1-1
d_call: NA
clone_size: NA
v_call: TRBV27
cdr3_nt: TGTGCCAGCAGTTTTCTAGGGGCTGAAGCTTTCTTT
cdr3_aa: CASSFLGAEAFF

j_call: TRBJ1-6
d_call: TRBD1
clone_size: NA
v_call: TRBV7-9
cdr3_nt: TGTGCCAGCAGCCGCCGGGACAGATATTCACCCCTCCACTTT
cdr3_aa: CASSRRDRYSPLHF

j_call: TRBJ1-5
d_call: NA
clone_size: NA
v_call: TRBV19
cdr3_nt: TGTGCCAGTACTGTTTGGCAACAGTTGGATCAGCCCCAGCATTTT
cdr3_aa: CASTVWQQLDQPQHF

j_call: TRBJ2-5
d_call: TRBD2
clone_size: NA
v_call: TRBV30
cdr3_nt: TGTGCCTGGAGCCTAGCGGGGGGAGACGAGACCCAGTACTTC
cdr3_aa: CAWSLAGGDETQYF

j_call: TRBJ1-5
d_call: TRBD1
clone_size: NA
v_call: TRBV6-5
cdr3_nt: TGTGCCAGCAGTCGGACAGGGAGCCAGCCCCAGCATTTT
cdr3_aa: CASSRTGSQPQHF

j_call: TRBJ2-7
d_call: TRBD2
clone_size: NA
v_call: TRBV5-1
cdr3_nt: TGCGCCAGCAGCACAGGGACTAGCGGGTTGCGGGAGCAGTACTTC
cdr3_aa: CASSTGTSGLREQYF

j_call: TRBJ1-1
d_call: TRBD1
clone_size: NA
v_call: TRBV5-5
cdr3_nt: TGTGCCAGCAGCTTGAGGGGGCAGTCGAACACTGAAGCTTTCTTT
cdr3_aa: CASSLRGQSNTEAFF

j_call: TRBJ1-3
d_call: NA
clone_size: NA
v_call: TRBV14
cdr3_nt: TGTGCCAGCAGCTACCACCTGGGGGCCGGAAACACCATATATTTT
cdr3_aa: CASSYHLGAGNTIYF

j_call: TRBJ2-7
d_call: NA
clone_size: NA
v_call: TRBV18
cdr3_nt: TGTGCCAGCTCACCACCGGGGGCCGGCGGTAGCTCCTACGAGCAGTACTTC
cdr3_aa: CASSPPGAGGSSYEQYF

j_call: TRBJ2-7
d_call: NA
clone_size: NA
v_call: TRBV6-1
cdr3_nt: TGTGCCAGCAGTGAACGGACGAGACAGTCAACCGAGCAGTACTTC
cdr3_aa: CASSERTRQSTEQYF

j_call: TRBJ1-2
d_call: TRBD1
clone_size: NA
v_call: TRBV3-1/TRBV3-2
cdr3_nt: TGTGCCAGCAGCCAAGCCGCCGGGACAGGTGGCTATGGCTACACCTTC
cdr3_aa: CASSQAAGTGGYGYTF

j_call: TRBJ2-7
d_call: TRBD1
clone_size: NA
v_call: TRBV19
cdr3_nt: TGTGCCAGTAGTATCTCCCCACAGGGGACCTACGAGCAGTACTTC
cdr3_aa: CASSISPQGTYEQYF

j_call: TRBJ1-1
d_call: NA
clone_size: NA
v_call: TRBV5-1
cdr3_nt: TGCGCCAGCAGCTTCACCCCCGACTTAAACACTGAAGCTTTCTTT
cdr3_aa: CASSFTPDLNTEAFF

j_call: TRBJ2-3
d_call: TRBD2
clone_size: NA
v_call: TRBV19
cdr3_nt: TGTGCCAGTAGAGCGGGACTAGCGGGAGGGGATACGCAGTATTTT
cdr3_aa: CASRAGLAGGDTQYF

j_call: TRBJ1-2
d_call: NA
clone_size: NA
v_call: TRBV19
cdr3_nt: TGTGCCAGTAGCCGGGAACTGGGCGCCAGCTATTATGGCTACACCTTC
cdr3_aa: CASSRELGASYYGYTF

j_call: TRBJ2-1
d_call: TRBD2
clone_size: NA
v_call: TRBV7-8
cdr3_nt: TGTGCCAGCACCCCTTGGGCGGGAGGGCGAAACAATGAGCAGTTCTTC
cdr3_aa: CASTPWAGGRNNEQFF

j_call: TRBJ1-3
d_call: NA
clone_size: NA
v_call: TRBV16
cdr3_nt: TGTGCCAGCAGCCAAGAAATCAGAACTGGAAACACCATATATTTT
cdr3_aa: CASSQEIRTGNTIYF

j_call: TRBJ1-5
d_call: NA
clone_size: NA
v_call: TRBV28
cdr3_nt: TGTGCCAGCATGGTACGACAGGTAACTCAGCCCCAGCATTTT
cdr3_aa: CASMVRQVTQPQHF

j_call: TRBJ2-1
d_call: NA
clone_size: NA
v_call: TRBV25-1
cdr3_nt: TGTGCCAGCAGTGGCGGGGCATTACTTTACAATGAGCAGTTCTTC
cdr3_aa: CASSGGALLYNEQFF

j_call: TRBJ1-1
d_call: NA
clone_size: NA
v_call: TRBV19
cdr3_nt: TGTGCCAGTAGTATGCGGTCAGGGGTCACTGAAGCTTTCTTT
cdr3_aa: CASSMRSGVTEAFF

j_call: TRBJ1-6
d_call: NA
clone_size: NA
v_call: TRBV6-5
cdr3_nt: TGTGCCAGCAGTTACTGGACAAGGGGCAATTCACCCCTCCACTTT
cdr3_aa: CASSYWTRGNSPLHF

j_call: TRBJ1-2
d_call: NA
clone_size: once
v_call: TRBV5-4
cdr3_nt: TGTGCCAGCAGCTTGGCCCAGGGATGGAATGGCTACACCTTC
cdr3_aa: CASSLAQGWNGYTF

j_call: TRBJ2-1
d_call: TRBD2
clone_size: NA
v_call: TRBV27
cdr3_nt: TGTGCCAGCAGTTTAGGCGGGAGGGCCTACAATGAGCAGTTCTTC
cdr3_aa: CASSLGGRAYNEQFF